These 26 T cell receptor beta chains share one sample of origin, sequenced in a study of T cell changes during pregnancy in multiple sclerosis. The method was immunoSEQ multiplex PCR; TCRdb's version includes in-frame clones alone and lacks a portion of them. Of about 80,000 clones listed, around 90% were seen once; the top ten hold 2.6%. This material consisted of peripheral blood, taken before pregnancy. The source is a female donor with multiple sclerosis, enrolled in a pregnancy study.

This sequence joins TRBV5-4 and TRBJ2-1, with 11 bases fitting TRBD2. Germline V gene data show CDR1 as SGHNT and CDR2 as YYREEE (reference sequence). The CDR3 is 17 residues long. The V and J ends lost 4 bases and 5 bases, in that order; junction bases with no gene match: 11. The CDR3 region has the DNA TGTGCCAGCAGCAGTATTAGCGGGAGGGCCGGTAACAATGAGCAGTTCTTC. Residues: CASSSISGRAGNNEQFF.

The CDR3 is CASSLRAGGTYEQYF. CDR3 sequence (DNA): TGTGCCAGCAGTTTACGCGCGGGAGGGACCTACGAGCAGTACTTC. The chain is built from TRBV27 and TRBJ2-7, with 9 bases aligning to TRBD2. Germline CDR1 reads MNHEY; CDR2 reads SMNVEV (reference sequence). V shed 2 bases and J 2 bases; nucleotides not matched to a gene: 4. This CDR3 region has 15 residues.

The chain recombines TRBV6-1 with TRBJ2-2; D uncertain. This CDR3 has 13 amino acids. Germline V gives CDR1 MNHNS, CDR2 SASEGT. V was trimmed by 7 bases and J by 2 bases, leaving 8 bases between them. The CDR3 region is CASKEFNTGELFF. The CDR3 DNA is TGTGCCAGCAAGGAGTTCAACACCGGGGAGCTGTTTTTT.

DNA of the CDR3: TGCGCCAGCAGACCGCCGGACAGCGACAATGAGCAGTTCTTC. Amino acid sequence: CASRPPDSDNEQFF. The chain uses TRBV5-1 and TRBJ2-1; the D gene is possibly TRBD1 (6 bases). This CDR3 is built from 14 residues. V was cut by 5 bases and J by 5 bases, with 14 bases left in between. The germline gives CDR1 SGHRS, CDR2 YFSETQ.

The chain recombines TRBV19 with TRBJ1-2; D is ambiguous. Trimming removed 3 bases from V and 3 bases from J, with 8 bases in between. The V gene's germline CDR1 is LNHDA and CDR2 SQIVND (reference sequence). This CDR3 comprises 13 residues. In DNA form, the CDR3 reads TGTGCCAGTAGTATCGGGGAGGACTATGGCTACACCTTC. Protein product: CASSIGEDYGYTF.

This clone was counted a single time. V and J are TRBV10-3 and TRBJ2-1; TRBD2 is a possible D gene (5 bases). The CDR3 runs 15 residues. Trimming removed 3 bases at V and 8 bases at J, with 17 bases between. Germline V gene sequence: CDR1 ENHRY, CDR2 SYGVKD. CDR3 in amino acids: CAISDGGSLKDEQFF. In DNA, the CDR3 is TGTGCCATCAGTGATGGCGGGTCGCTCAAAGATGAGCAGTTCTTC.

V usage is TRBV5-1 and J usage is TRBJ1-4; D possibly corresponds to TRBD1 (6 bases). The V gene lost 0 bases and the J gene lost 6 bases, with 9 bases spanning the gap. CDR1 SGHRS and CDR2 YFSETQ come from the germline V gene. This CDR3 is built from 14 residues. CDR3 nucleotides: TGCGCCAGCAGCTTGGCCGGGACATATGAAAAACTGTTTTTT. The encoded protein is CASSLAGTYEKLFF.

The chain couples TRBV29-1 to TRBJ1-2; the D gene is possibly TRBD1 (6 bases). The V gene lost 7 bases and the J gene lost 7 bases, with 16 bases spanning the gap. The CDR3 is 12 residues long. Germline V CDR1 and CDR2: SQVTM, ANQGSEA. The DNA of the CDR3 is TGCAGCGATACTCAGGGGACGGGTGGCTACACCTTC. Protein sequence: CSDTQGTGGYTF.

This clone has a single count. The chain uses TRBV29-1 and TRBJ2-1; 8 nucleotides align to TRBD1. The CDR3 covers 15 residues. The germline V gene has CDR1 SQVTM and CDR2 ANQGSEA. V was clipped by 4 bases and J by 6 bases; unmatched bases: 11. The CDR3 is CSVGQTGGGLNEQFF. The CDR3 nucleotides read TGCAGCGTTGGCCAAACAGGGGGTGGTCTCAATGAGCAGTTCTTC.

V usage is TRBV15 and J usage is TRBJ2-1, with TRBD1 matching 10 bases. Trimming removed 0 bases from V and 8 bases from J; junction bases left unmatched: 13. The CDR3 extends over 18 amino acids. The germline V gene has CDR1 LNHNV and CDR2 YYDKDF (reference sequence). The CDR3 reads CATSRDPPGTGVLDEQFF. CDR3 bases: TGTGCCACCAGCAGAGATCCCCCCGGGACAGGGGTTTTGGATGAGCAGTTCTTC.

The J gene is TRBJ1-5, the V gene TRBV19; perhaps TRBD1 as D (5 bases). The CDR3 is 15 residues long. CDR1 is LNHDA and CDR2 is SQIVND in the germline V gene (reference sequence). Trimming removed 4 bases from V and 2 bases from J, with 12 bases in between. DNA of the CDR3: TGTGCCAGTAGTACCAGGGACTGGGGCAATCAGCCCCAGCATTTT. Its translation: CASSTRDWGNQPQHF.

The V gene is TRBV6-4, the J gene TRBJ2-7; 7 bases match TRBD2. CDR1 is MRHNA and CDR2 is SNTAGT in the germline V gene. The trim removed 6 bases at V and 2 bases at J, leaving 7 bases unmatched. This CDR3 has 14 amino acids. This chain's CDR3 is CASRVTSTAYEQYF. DNA of the CDR3: TGTGCCAGCAGAGTGACTAGCACAGCCTACGAGCAGTACTTC.

The V gene is TRBV6-5, the J gene TRBJ2-7; 11 positions match TRBD2. V was clipped by 6 bases and J by 2 bases; unmatched bases: 6. The CDR3 contains 15 residues. The germline gives CDR1 MNHEY, CDR2 SVGAGI. CDR3 nucleotide sequence: TGTGCCAGCAGCTTAGCGGGAGGGCATACCTACGAGCAGTACTTC. Translating it yields CASSLAGGHTYEQYF.

This chain joins TRBV7-8 and TRBJ2-1; D gene uncertain. This CDR3 has 13 amino acids. The V end was cut by 3 bases, the J end by 0 bases, with 3 bases between. The germline gives CDR1 SGHVS, CDR2 FQNEAQ. The chain's CDR3 is CASSFSSYNEQFF. CDR3 in DNA: TGTGCCAGCAGCTTTAGCTCCTACAATGAGCAGTTCTTC.

This chain joins TRBV15 and TRBJ2-1; D is ambiguous. Deletions cut 0 bases from V and 0 bases from J, with 12 bases between. Germline V gene data show CDR1 as LNHNV and CDR2 as YYDKDF (reference sequence). The CDR3 is 17 residues long. CDR3 residues: CATSREVARSSYNEQFF. DNA for the CDR3: TGTGCCACCAGCAGAGAGGTCGCGAGGAGCTCCTACAATGAGCAGTTCTTC.

The chain uses TRBV6-4 and TRBJ2-1; 10 bases align to TRBD1. Looked up from germline, CDR1 is MRHNA and CDR2 is SNTAGT. The trim removed 6 bases at V and 8 bases at J, leaving 10 bases unmatched. CDR3 length: 15 residues. The CDR3 reads CASREDRGLTYEQFF. CDR3 nucleotide sequence: TGTGCCAGCAGAGAAGACAGGGGGCTCACGTATGAGCAGTTCTTC.

There are a few counts of this clone. The chain uses TRBV6-5 and TRBJ2-5; 13 positions match TRBD2. Germline V gives CDR1 MNHEY, CDR2 SVGAGI. The CDR3 covers 15 residues. V trimming: 5 bases; J trimming: 9 bases; junction bases outside the gene matches: 9. The CDR3 is CASSPLAGGPVAQYF. CDR3 coding DNA: TGTGCCAGCAGTCCACTAGCGGGAGGGCCGGTGGCCCAGTACTTC.

The chain links TRBV2 to TRBJ2-6; tentatively, D is TRBD1 (6 bases). Germline CDR1 reads SNHLY; CDR2 reads FYNNEI. The V end lost 1 base, the J end lost 0 bases, and 10 bases lay between the germline ends. This CDR3 is 17 amino acids long. The chain's CDR3 is CASSEEGVLSGANVLTF. CDR3 DNA sequence: TGTGCCAGCAGTGAAGAGGGGGTTCTCTCTGGGGCCAACGTCCTGACTTTC.

The rearrangement links TRBV5-1 to TRBJ1-2; possible D gene TRBD1, 5 bases. The CDR3 spans 14 residues. Germline values: CDR1 SGHRS, CDR2 YFSETQ. V was shortened by 2 bases and J by 1 base, with 9 bases between the two germline ends. In DNA, the CDR3 is TGCGCCAGCAGCTTTTTAGGGGATAACTATGGCTACACCTTC. Protein sequence: CASSFLGDNYGYTF. Using reference TRBV5-1 and TRBJ1-2 for the parts outside the CDR3, the full variable domain is KAGVTQTPRYLIKTRGQQVTLSCSPISGHRSVSWYQQTPGQGLQFLFEYFSETQRNKGNFPGRFSGRQFSNSRSEMNVSTLELGDSALYLCASSFLGDNYGYTFGSGTRLTVV.

The V gene is TRBV7-9, the J gene TRBJ2-1; TRBD1 is a possible D gene (5 bases). Germline CDR1 SEHNR, CDR2 FQNEAQ (reference sequence). The CDR3 sequence is 14 residues long. V gave up 5 bases and J gave up 4 bases, with 12 bases separating them. The CDR3 DNA follows: TGTGCCAGCAGCCTTTCGACAGTTTACAATGAGCAGTTCTTC. This sequence encodes CASSLSTVYNEQFF.

V is TRBV15 and J is TRBJ2-2; D might be TRBD1 (6 bases). The CDR3 spans 16 residues. Per the germline V gene, CDR1 is LNHNV and CDR2 is YYDKDF (reference sequence). Deletions cut 0 bases from V and 5 bases from J, with 13 bases between. The CDR3 DNA reads as TGTGCCACCAGCAGAGATCGGACAGTCGGAACCGGGGAGCTGTTTTTT. Protein sequence: CATSRDRTVGTGELFF.

The chain combines TRBV28 with TRBJ1-2; 8 bases align to TRBD1. This CDR3 is built from 12 residues. Per the germline V gene, CDR1 is MDHEN and CDR2 is SYDVKM. With 5 bases clipped from V and 7 bases from J, the junction kept 3 bases outside the gene matches. The CDR3 spells CASSADRGGYTF. The DNA for the CDR3 is TGTGCCAGCAGTGCCGACAGGGGTGGCTACACCTTC.

This chain uses TRBV9 with TRBJ2-7; D uncertain. CDR3 length: 14 amino acids. V was pared by 0 bases and J by 0 bases, with 7 bases between. Germline-derived CDR1 and CDR2 are SGDLS and YYNGEE. CDR3 DNA sequence: TGTGCCAGCAGCGTAGGAGTAGTCTCCTACGAGCAGTACTTC. It codes for CASSVGVVSYEQYF.

The V and J genes are TRBV2 and TRBJ2-3; 10 nucleotides match TRBD2. The CDR3 has 16 amino acids. The V segment lost 6 bases and the J segment 0 bases; nucleotides outside the gene matches: 6. Germline lookup yields CDR1 SNHLY and CDR2 FYNNEI. In nucleotides, the CDR3 is TGTGCCAGCAGGGCCCTAGCGGGAGCTAGCACAGATACGCAGTATTTT. It specifies CASRALAGASTDTQYF. The full variable domain, completed using reference TRBV2 and TRBJ2-3, is EPEVTQTPSHQVTQMGQEVILRCVPISNHLYFYWYRQILGQKVEFLVSFYNNEISEKSEIFDDQFSVERPDGSNFTLKIRSTKLEDSAMYFCASRALAGASTDTQYFGPGTRLTVL.

The rearrangement joins TRBV29-1 to TRBJ2-3; TRBD2 is a possible D gene (5 bases). This CDR3 comprises 13 residues. Per germline, CDR1 SQVTM and CDR2 ANQGSEA. V lost 6 bases and J lost 6, with 16 bases in between. DNA of the CDR3: TGCAGCGTAGAGCGAGGGCGAGGGGATACGCAGTATTTT. The encoded protein is CSVERGRGDTQYF.

This chain links TRBV27 with TRBJ2-1; 16 nucleotides align to TRBD2. The germline gives CDR1 MNHEY, CDR2 SMNVEV (reference sequence). CDR3 size: 14 residues. V shed 8 bases, J shed 9 bases, and the junction held 4 bases outside the gene matches. In DNA form, the CDR3 reads TGTGCCAGCCGGGGACTAGCGGGAGGGGGTGAGCAGTTCTTC. Translating gives CASRGLAGGGEQFF.